Sequencing of this TCR beta chain was carried out in a study of tumor and adjacent non-tumor tissue in lung cancer. From germline, CDR1 is SGHAT and CDR2 FQNNGV. This CDR3 is 19 amino acids long. No cell sorting was done before RNA was extracted from the tissue. The library came from three nested PCR rounds adapted from ARM-PCR protocols. TCRdb reprocessed the multiplex PCR reads via MiXCR and lists one record per CDR3 protein. The data show around 210,000 distinct CDR3 sequences, about 71% seen once. On this clonotype itself: A read error may produce the germline difference seen at one junction end.

The receptor comes from a man in his 60s with non-small cell lung cancer. What was sequenced was lung tumor tissue. V usage is TRBV11-2 and J usage is TRBJ2-6; TRBD1 matches 7 bases. For the CDR3, the DNA is TGTGCCATCAGCTTAGTTCCAAAGGACAGGCCCTCTGGGGCCTACGTCTTGACTTTC. This encodes CAISLVPKDRPSGAYVLTF.